This T cell receptor beta chain was recovered during a study of PD-1 blockade in classical Hodgkin lymphoma (dated by TCRdb to the early 2020s). Describing the broader study: Nivolumab dosing was 3 mg/kg intravenously every 2 weeks, continuing until either disease progression or unacceptable toxicity. The study used CyTOF and TCR beta sequencing to define a peripheral blood immune signature of response to PD-1 blockade in classical Hodgkin lymphoma. The paper as a whole reports these results and caveats: By C4D1, a significant rise was seen in CD4+ TCR diversity but not in CD8+ TCR diversity (p=0.0027 vs p=0.16), and the rise was most apparent among complete responders (p=0.02). Among trial patients, those achieving complete response had baseline diversity similar to that of newly diagnosed patients, while diversity was significantly lower in partial responders and progressors. Diversity was lower in patients who began nivolumab less than 1 year after ASCT, so these patients were left out of later analyses to avoid confounding by immune reconstitution. Baseline TCR diversity was reported to be lower in newly diagnosed patients than in healthy donors and to be lower still in relapsed/refractory patients. The study covered only a single clinical trial cohort, and the causes of the repertoire differences, possibly disease activity or prior therapy, were still not defined.

Spanning cysteine to phenylalanine, the CDR3 consists of 16 amino acids. The kept DNA is CDR3 alone, 48 bases in frame from the first base. Trimming leaves V shorter by 3 bases and J shorter by 7 bases, with the junction holding 10 bases beyond the gene matches. CDR1 and CDR2 are drawn from the germline V gene (reference sequence): LNHDA, SQIVND. Genomic DNA was extracted with the Qiagen DNeasy kit from unsorted PBMCs and from negatively selected CD4+ and CD8+ fractions. Amplification of TCR beta CDR3 regions was done by immunoSEQ multiplex PCR with primers that anneal to V and J segments. Amplification bias was minimized using a synthetic immune receptor repertoire, and residual bias was removed computationally after sequencing. In the source study's methods: Custom Python scripts were used to quantify repertoire diversity as the Shannon entropy index. Unsorted, CD4+ and CD8+ repertoires were examined separately, except in combined analyses, for which CD4+ and CD8+ sequences were merged in silico. Clonal expansion was defined as a frequency increase of at least 2-fold after treatment compared with C1D1, and clones undetected at baseline were assigned a pseudocount of 0.5. Clones with 0 or 1 copy at C1D1 were classified as singleton clones, and clones with 2 or more copies were classified as non-singleton clones. Clones expanded in unsorted samples were annotated as CD4+, CD8+ or unknown by matching protein sequences in sorted samples from the same patient. Wilcoxon tests on paired samples were used to test diversity changes from C1D1 to C4D1. TCRdb retrieved this table from immuneACCESS and kept in-frame rearrangements only. Not all clones are present; in checked studies, unresolved V genes account for under half, and no reason is known for the remainder. V, J and clone size are taken as reported in that table, and D and trimming were inferred from the DNA itself. Within this sample are under 100,000 clones, with about nine tenths of them counted one time only. The ten largest account for about 2.6% of the sample.

The time point label, as the study defines it: cycle 2 day 1 (C2D1) of nivolumab. Every trial patient had relapsed following autologous stem cell transplantation, and prior brentuximab vedotin exposure was what differed among cohorts A, B and C. The trial cohort included 50 to 70 patients with relapsed/refractory classical Hodgkin lymphoma, and each patient had a best overall response of complete response, partial response or progressive disease. In the multi-cohort phase II CheckMate 205 trial, trial patients received single-agent nivolumab. An independent review committee assessed best overall response by applying the 2007 International Working Group response criteria. Trial PBMCs were collected just before the start of nivolumab (C1D1) and during therapy at cycle 2 day 1 and cycle 4 day 1. Peripheral blood was collected in 8 mL Vacutainer Cell Preparation Tubes, from which PBMCs were isolated by centrifugation and then cryopreserved.

A note on this clone: There is no known antigen for this receptor. Base qualities are not provided; no much larger clone lies one nucleotide away.

The clonotype originates from a human donor with classical Hodgkin lymphoma. This sample comprised peripheral blood mononuclear cells (PBMCs), obtained before the second cycle of nivolumab. The V and J genes are TRBV19 and TRBJ2-1; the central 9 bases match TRBD1. The encoded CDR3 is CASSMSPQGAVNEQFF. The nucleotides read TGTGCCAGTAGTATGAGCCCACAGGGGGCGGTAAATGAGCAGTTCTTC.